These T cell receptor beta chains were read from a single sample in a study of Ad26.COV2.S vaccination and SARS-CoV-2 variants. Clones were sequenced by immunoSEQ multiplex PCR, and TCRdb holds only the in-frame ones, with some missing. The sample consists of over 400,000 clones, approximately 90% of them appearing once. Sequenced material: peripheral blood, taken in a trial of Ad26.COV2.S vaccine versus placebo. These receptors all stem from a person between 18 and 60 years old who received the Ad26.COV2.S COVID-19 vaccine or a placebo. Each CDR3 is given with its conserved first and last residue. Each record gives: clone size, D gene, J gene, V gene, CDR3 DNA, CDR3 protein. A D gene is named only where the DNA matches it firmly. Not all rows give a size; the values are once, few, many and, for expanded clones, a class.

abundance: NA; d_gene: NA; j_gene: TRBJ2-5; v_gene: TRBV11-2; CDR3nt: TGTGCCAGCAGCTTAGTATTTACGGGCGTGGCAGGGGCTCGGGAGACCCAGTACTTC; CDR3aa: CASSLVFTGVAGARETQYF
abundance: NA; d_gene: NA; j_gene: TRBJ2-1; v_gene: TRBV5-4; CDR3nt: TGTGCCAGCAGCTTGTTAGAGTACAATGAGCAGTTCTTC; CDR3aa: CASSLLEYNEQFF
abundance: NA; d_gene: TRBD1; j_gene: TRBJ1-3; v_gene: TRBV9; CDR3nt: TGTGCCAGCAGCGTAGGCGGGACAGGGTCTGGAAACACCATATATTTT; CDR3aa: CASSVGGTGSGNTIYF
abundance: NA; d_gene: NA; j_gene: TRBJ1-1; v_gene: TRBV10-3; CDR3nt: TGTGCCATCAGTGAGATGAGGGCGAACACTGAAGCTTTCTTT; CDR3aa: CAISEMRANTEAFF
abundance: NA; d_gene: TRBD2; j_gene: TRBJ2-7; v_gene: TRBV6-6; CDR3nt: TGTGCCAGCAGTCAGCCGGGACTAGATTACGAGCAGTACTTC; CDR3aa: CASSQPGLDYEQYF
abundance: NA; d_gene: NA; j_gene: TRBJ1-3; v_gene: TRBV29-1; CDR3nt: TGCAGCGCCACAACGGCCAGGGGCTCTGGAAACACCATATATTTT; CDR3aa: CSATTARGSGNTIYF
abundance: NA; d_gene: NA; j_gene: TRBJ2-4; v_gene: TRBV27; CDR3nt: TGTGCCAGCAGTCCCCTGTTGCTTGCCGCCCGGGGGAGTAACGCCAAAAACATTCAGTACTTC; CDR3aa: CASSPLLLAARGSNAKNIQYF
abundance: few; d_gene: NA; j_gene: TRBJ2-7; v_gene: TRBV5-1; CDR3nt: TGCGCCAGCAGCTTGGCCGCAGGACAGCCAAAGTTATACGAGCAGTACTTC; CDR3aa: CASSLAAGQPKLYEQYF
abundance: NA; d_gene: TRBD2; j_gene: TRBJ2-3; v_gene: TRBV7-8; CDR3nt: TGTGCCAGCAGCTTAGAGGGTCTAGCGGGGGACACGCAGTATTTT; CDR3aa: CASSLEGLAGDTQYF
abundance: NA; d_gene: TRBD1; j_gene: TRBJ2-2; v_gene: TRBV5-4; CDR3nt: TGTGCCAGTCGATTCACAGGGGACGACACCGGGGAGCTGTTTTTT; CDR3aa: CASRFTGDDTGELFF
abundance: NA; d_gene: TRBD1; j_gene: TRBJ2-1; v_gene: TRBV20-1; CDR3nt: TGCCGGGTGAGGGGGCTCAATGAGCAGTTCTTC; CDR3aa: CRVRGLNEQFF
abundance: NA; d_gene: NA; j_gene: TRBJ1-4; v_gene: TRBV6-5; CDR3nt: TGTGCCAGCAGTTTGACCACAGGGTCTAATGAAAAACTGTTTTTT; CDR3aa: CASSLTTGSNEKLFF
abundance: NA; d_gene: NA; j_gene: TRBJ1-1; v_gene: TRBV4-3; CDR3nt: TGCGCCAGCAGCCAAGATCGGCTGAACACTGAAGCTTTCTTT; CDR3aa: CASSQDRLNTEAFF
abundance: NA; d_gene: NA; j_gene: TRBJ2-5; v_gene: TRBV5-1; CDR3nt: TGCGCCAGCAGCCCGGGGGACAGAGAGACCCAGTACTTC; CDR3aa: CASSPGDRETQYF
abundance: NA; d_gene: NA; j_gene: TRBJ2-7; v_gene: TRBV7-8; CDR3nt: TGTGCCAGCACCCTACCGGGACAAGGAGCCTACGAGCAGTACTTC; CDR3aa: CASTLPGQGAYEQYF
abundance: NA; d_gene: TRBD1; j_gene: TRBJ1-1; v_gene: TRBV24-1; CDR3nt: TGTGCCACCAGTGAAAATCCGGGACAGGGACATTGGAACACTGAAGCTTTCTTT; CDR3aa: CATSENPGQGHWNTEAFF
abundance: NA; d_gene: NA; j_gene: TRBJ2-1; v_gene: TRBV10-3; CDR3nt: TGTGCCATCAGTGGGACCTTGGAAAGGGAGCAGTTCTTC; CDR3aa: CAISGTLEREQFF
abundance: NA; d_gene: TRBD2; j_gene: TRBJ2-1; v_gene: TRBV2; CDR3nt: TGTGCCAGCGTGAGGCGGGGGGAGTACAATGAGCAGTTCTTC; CDR3aa: CASVRRGEYNEQFF
abundance: NA; d_gene: NA; j_gene: TRBJ2-4; v_gene: TRBV18; CDR3nt: TGTGCCAGCTCACCATCCCAGGGGTTAGTAGCCAAAAACATTCAGTACTTC; CDR3aa: CASSPSQGLVAKNIQYF
abundance: NA; d_gene: NA; j_gene: TRBJ2-5; v_gene: TRBV10-1; CDR3nt: TGCGCCAGCTCTCAAGTGGCTTCGACTGTGGAGACCCAGTACTTC; CDR3aa: CASSQVASTVETQYF
abundance: NA; d_gene: TRBD1; j_gene: TRBJ1-2; v_gene: TRBV28; CDR3nt: TGTGCCACGAGACAGGGTTTAGTCTATGGCTACACCTTC; CDR3aa: CATRQGLVYGYTF
abundance: NA; d_gene: TRBD2; j_gene: TRBJ2-3; v_gene: TRBV7-2; CDR3nt: TGTGCCAGCAGCTTAAGGGGCCGGGGAGGGTCAGATACGCAGTATTTT; CDR3aa: CASSLRGRGGSDTQYF
abundance: NA; d_gene: TRBD1; j_gene: TRBJ2-7; v_gene: TRBV6-5; CDR3nt: TGTGCCAGCAGATGGACAGGGTCCTACGAGCAGTACTTC; CDR3aa: CASRWTGSYEQYF
abundance: NA; d_gene: TRBD1; j_gene: TRBJ1-2; v_gene: TRBV2; CDR3nt: TGTGCCAGCAGTGGGGACAGGAACTATGGCTACACCTTC; CDR3aa: CASSGDRNYGYTF
abundance: NA; d_gene: NA; j_gene: TRBJ2-7; v_gene: TRBV7-8; CDR3nt: TGTGCCAGCAGCTTAGCACAGGGAAAGGCCTACGAGCAGTACTTC; CDR3aa: CASSLAQGKAYEQYF
abundance: NA; d_gene: TRBD1; j_gene: TRBJ2-4; v_gene: TRBV7-2; CDR3nt: TGTGCCAGCAGCTTAGGAGGGGGCGCGAACATTCAGTACTTC; CDR3aa: CASSLGGGANIQYF
abundance: NA; d_gene: TRBD2; j_gene: TRBJ2-3; v_gene: TRBV2; CDR3nt: TGTGCCAGCAGTCGGCTCGCGGGGGAAGCTGGCACAGATACGCAGTATTTT; CDR3aa: CASSRLAGEAGTDTQYF
abundance: NA; d_gene: NA; j_gene: TRBJ2-1; v_gene: TRBV5-1; CDR3nt: TGCGCCAGCATAACAGGGCCTGAGTCCTACAATGAGCAGTTCTTC; CDR3aa: CASITGPESYNEQFF
abundance: NA; d_gene: NA; j_gene: TRBJ1-5; v_gene: TRBV6-2/TRBV6-3; CDR3nt: TGTGCCAGCAGTTTCGGGCCCAGGGGTCAGCCCCAGCATTTT; CDR3aa: CASSFGPRGQPQHF
abundance: NA; d_gene: NA; j_gene: TRBJ2-5; v_gene: TRBV4-3; CDR3nt: TGCGCCAGCAGCCAAGATGTAAAGGGCGGCCAAGAGACCCAGTACTTC; CDR3aa: CASSQDVKGGQETQYF
abundance: NA; d_gene: NA; j_gene: TRBJ2-1; v_gene: TRBV7-8; CDR3nt: TGTGCCAGCAGCTTAAGGACGCAACACAATGAGCAGTTCTTC; CDR3aa: CASSLRTQHNEQFF
abundance: NA; d_gene: TRBD2; j_gene: TRBJ2-1; v_gene: TRBV4-3; CDR3nt: TGCGCCAGCAGCCCCGGACTAGCGGGGGTCTCCTACAATGAGCAGTTCTTC; CDR3aa: CASSPGLAGVSYNEQFF
abundance: NA; d_gene: NA; j_gene: TRBJ2-2; v_gene: TRBV6-2/TRBV6-3; CDR3nt: TGTGCCAGCAGTTACTCGATTAGGGGAATCAACACCGGGGAGCTGTTTTTT; CDR3aa: CASSYSIRGINTGELFF
abundance: NA; d_gene: NA; j_gene: TRBJ1-5; v_gene: TRBV21-1; CDR3nt: TGTGCCAGCAGCAAACGACCAGGGGGAAGTCAGCCCCAGCATTTT; CDR3aa: CASSKRPGGSQPQHF
abundance: NA; d_gene: NA; j_gene: TRBJ1-5; v_gene: TRBV5-5; CDR3nt: TGTGCCAGCAGCTGGTTGGGGGACCACTCCCAGCATTTT; CDR3aa: CASSWLGDHSQHF
abundance: NA; d_gene: NA; j_gene: TRBJ1-1; v_gene: TRBV7-2; CDR3nt: TGTGCCAGCAGCCCATCCATGGGCGGGACTGAAGCTTTCTTT; CDR3aa: CASSPSMGGTEAFF
abundance: NA; d_gene: NA; j_gene: TRBJ2-3; v_gene: TRBV7-2; CDR3nt: TGTGCCAGCAGCTTTAGGGGGGGGCCTAGCACAGATACGCAGTATTTT; CDR3aa: CASSFRGGPSTDTQYF
abundance: NA; d_gene: NA; j_gene: TRBJ2-5; v_gene: TRBV25-1; CDR3nt: TGTGCCAGCAGTGAAGCCGGACTCGGAGAGACCCAGTACTTC; CDR3aa: CASSEAGLGETQYF
abundance: NA; d_gene: NA; j_gene: TRBJ1-1; v_gene: TRBV4-3; CDR3nt: TGCGCCAGCAGCCAAGACTCACTTTGGAGCACTGAAGCTTTCTTT; CDR3aa: CASSQDSLWSTEAFF
abundance: NA; d_gene: NA; j_gene: TRBJ2-5; v_gene: TRBV12-3/TRBV12-4; CDR3nt: TGTGCCAGCAGTTTAACCAGTCGAGAGACCCAGTACTTC; CDR3aa: CASSLTSRETQYF
abundance: NA; d_gene: NA; j_gene: TRBJ1-2; v_gene: TRBV5-4; CDR3nt: TGTGCCAGCAGCCCATTTCAGAGTGGCTACACCTTC; CDR3aa: CASSPFQSGYTF
abundance: NA; d_gene: NA; j_gene: TRBJ2-2; v_gene: TRBV24-1; CDR3nt: TGTGCCACCAGTGATTTACCCGGGGAGCTGTTTTTT; CDR3aa: CATSDLPGELFF
abundance: NA; d_gene: NA; j_gene: TRBJ1-1; v_gene: TRBV30; CDR3nt: TGTGCCTGGAGTCGAGAGAGGGGAACTGAAGCTTTCTTT; CDR3aa: CAWSRERGTEAFF
abundance: NA; d_gene: TRBD2; j_gene: TRBJ2-4; v_gene: TRBV7-2; CDR3nt: TGTGCCAGCAGCTACCCGACCGGGGGGGCGAACTTGGCCAAAAACATTCAGTACTTC; CDR3aa: CASSYPTGGANLAKNIQYF
abundance: NA; d_gene: NA; j_gene: TRBJ1-1; v_gene: TRBV28; CDR3nt: TGTGCCAGCTGGGGTAACACTGAAGCTTTCTTT; CDR3aa: CASWGNTEAFF